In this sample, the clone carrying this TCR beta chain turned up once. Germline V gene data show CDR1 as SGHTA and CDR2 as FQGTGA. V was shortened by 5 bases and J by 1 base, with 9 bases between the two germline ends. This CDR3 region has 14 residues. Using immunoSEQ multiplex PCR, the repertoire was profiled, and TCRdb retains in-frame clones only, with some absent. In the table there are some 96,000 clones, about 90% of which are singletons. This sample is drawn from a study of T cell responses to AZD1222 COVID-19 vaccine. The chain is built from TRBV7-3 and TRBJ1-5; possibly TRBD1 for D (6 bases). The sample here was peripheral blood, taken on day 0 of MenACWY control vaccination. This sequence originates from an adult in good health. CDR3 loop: CASSAGTSNQPQHF. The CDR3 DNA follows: TGTGCCAGCAGCGCCGGGACAAGCAATCAGCCCCAGCATTTT.